The 9 T cell receptor beta chains listed next were all sequenced from one sample in a study of T cell responses to AZD1222 COVID-19 vaccine (dated by TCRdb to the early 2020s). The sample's time point label, in plain terms: baseline before first vaccination. Library creation used the immunoSEQ multiplex PCR assay. This is the immuneACCESS table as TCRdb keeps it, with only in-frame sequences that have V and J called. A part of the clones is gone; compared with another copy, unresolved V genes explain less than half, and the rest is unexplained. The table for this sample lists about 99,000 clones; 88% of them were counted only once. Clones ranked in the top ten supply less than 3.5% of the sample. The sample consisted of peripheral blood, taken on day 0 of AZD1222 vaccination. These receptors were collected from an adult in good health.

V usage is TRBV3-1 (or the pseudogene TRBV3-2) and J usage is TRBJ1-1; a possible D gene is TRBD1 (5 bases). Trimming cost V 5 bases and J 2 bases, with 9 bases left between them. Per the germline V gene, CDR1 is LGHDT and CDR2 is YNNKEL (reference sequence). The CDR3 contains 13 residues. CDR3 DNA: TGTGCCAGCAGCGGGGGTCTCAACACTGAAGCTTTCTTT. Translating gives CASSGGLNTEAFF.

This chain connects TRBV6-1 to TRBJ2-7; D call uncertain. V shed 2 bases and J shed 3 bases, with 11 bases lying between them. The CDR3 totals 14 residues. From germline, CDR1 is MNHNS and CDR2 SASEGT. DNA for the CDR3: TGTGCCAGCAGTGAAAGAGTTCTTCTCTACGAGCAGTACTTC. Its translation: CASSERVLLYEQYF.

This clone occurred once. The V gene is TRBV18, the J gene TRBJ2-7, with unresolved D. There are 13 residues in the CDR3. Trimming left V 0 bases short and J 4 bases short, with 7 bases between. The germline V gene has CDR1 KGHSH and CDR2 LQKENI. Written as DNA, the CDR3 is TGTGCCAGCTCACCACCGAGGCCTTACGAGCAGTACTTC. Amino acids: CASSPPRPYEQYF.

This chain links TRBV5-1 with TRBJ1-2, with D possibly TRBD1 on 5 matching bases. The V and J ends lost 4 bases and 0 bases respectively, with 10 bases between them. This CDR3 contains 14 residues. Germline loops: CDR1 SGHRS, CDR2 YFSETQ. CDR3 amino acids: CASSPTGANYGYTF. CDR3 bases: TGCGCCAGCAGCCCTACAGGAGCTAACTATGGCTACACCTTC. Filled out from reference TRBV5-1 and TRBJ1-2, the complete variable domain reads KAGVTQTPRYLIKTRGQQVTLSCSPISGHRSVSWYQQTPGQGLQFLFEYFSETQRNKGNFPGRFSGRQFSNSRSEMNVSTLELGDSALYLCASSPTGANYGYTFGSGTRLTVV.

This chain joins TRBV5-5 and TRBJ2-7; possible D gene TRBD2, 6 bases. V dropped 0 bases and J dropped 3 bases, with 13 bases sitting between them. The CDR3 runs 15 residues. Germline assignment: CDR1 SGHKS and CDR2 YYEKEE (reference sequence). As DNA, the CDR3 is TGTGCCAGCAGCTTGGCCCCTAGCGTAAGCTACGAGCAGTACTTC. This translates into CASSLAPSVSYEQYF.

Here the CDR3 reads CASSLGRLAGVNEQFF. CDR3 nucleotide sequence: TGCGCCAGCAGCTTGGGGCGACTAGCGGGAGTCAATGAGCAGTTCTTC. This chain uses TRBV5-1 with TRBJ2-1; 12 nucleotides line up with TRBD2. The ends lost 0 bases at V and 6 bases at J; junction bases unmatched: 4. This CDR3 is 16 amino acids long. Germline CDR1 SGHRS, CDR2 YFSETQ.

The chain joins TRBV19 to TRBJ1-5; TRBD1 is a possible D gene (6 bases). Germline loops: CDR1 LNHDA, CDR2 SQIVND (reference sequence). This CDR3 has 14 residues. Trimming took 9 bases from V and 7 from J, leaving 19 bases between them. The chain's CDR3 is CASWEAGVGQPQHF. The CDR3 DNA is TGTGCCAGCTGGGAGGCAGGGGTTGGCCAGCCCCAGCATTTT.

This chain links TRBV30 with TRBJ1-2; TRBD1 matches at 7 bases. Germline V CDR1 and CDR2: GTSNPN, SVGIG (reference sequence). This CDR3 region has 18 residues. Trimming at V came to 8 bases and at J to 1 base, leaving 22 bases not matched to a gene. CDR3 residues: CAGSTRDSILPYNYGYTF. The CDR3 DNA follows: TGTGCCGGTTCCACTAGGGACAGCATTCTTCCCTATAACTATGGCTACACCTTC.

This chain joins TRBV28 and TRBJ1-1; possibly TRBD1 for D (5 bases). V was cut by 8 bases and J by 0 bases, with 13 bases left in between. The CDR3 covers 14 residues. The germline gives CDR1 MDHEN, CDR2 SYDVKM. CDR3 nucleotide sequence: TGTGCCAGCGTACGGGGCAGCCTGAACACTGAAGCTTTCTTT. Translated: CASVRGSLNTEAFF.